One and the same sample provided the 27 T cell receptor beta chains below, sequenced in a study of blood T cell repertoires in COVID-19. Clones were sequenced by immunoSEQ multiplex PCR, and TCRdb holds only the in-frame ones, with some missing. Among about 230,000 clones listed, approximately 89% were seen once. Sequencing was carried out using PBMCs or T cells enriched from blood (not recorded which). The source of these receptors is a woman between 35 and 50 years old with acute COVID-19.

The chain links TRBV6-2 or TRBV6-3 to TRBJ2-3, with unresolved D. Trimming removed 2 bases from V and 4 bases from J, with 10 bases in between. The CDR3 has 14 amino acids. Germline CDR1 reads MNHEY; CDR2 reads SVGEGT. CDR3 protein: CASSYPENPDTQYF. In DNA, the CDR3 is TGTGCCAGCAGTTACCCGGAGAACCCAGATACGCAGTATTTT.

V usage is TRBV3-1 (or the pseudogene TRBV3-2) and J usage is TRBJ2-3; tentatively, D is TRBD1 (7 bases). The CDR3 length is 21 residues. The V gene's germline CDR1 is LGHDT and CDR2 YNNKEL (reference sequence). The ends were cut back, 2 bases at V and 1 base at J, with 28 bases in the middle. CDR3 residues: CASSQFDRDCQGEDGTDTQYF. The DNA for the CDR3 is TGTGCCAGCAGCCAATTCGACCGGGACTGCCAGGGGGAAGATGGCACAGATACGCAGTATTTT.

This chain connects TRBV25-1 to TRBJ1-6; a weak D match, TRBD1 (6 bases). The germline V gene has CDR1 MGHDK and CDR2 SYGVNS. The CDR3 is made up of 15 amino acids. The V and J ends lost 6 bases and 7 bases respectively, with 16 bases between them. The chain's CDR3 is CASRALGAKNSPLHF. CDR3 nucleotide sequence: TGTGCCAGCAGGGCCCTGGGGGCGAAAAATTCACCCCTCCACTTT.

The chain uses TRBV7-6 and TRBJ1-3; weak D call: TRBD1 (5 bases). The ends were cut back, 4 bases at V and 14 bases at J, with 15 bases in the middle. The CDR3 contains 12 residues. CDR1 and CDR2 (germline): SGHVS, FNYEAQ. CDR3 loop: CASSSPTVPLYF. The DNA of the CDR3 is TGTGCCAGCAGCTCGCCGACAGTTCCATTATATTTT.

The V and J genes are TRBV29-1 and TRBJ2-5; 9 positions match TRBD2. The junction had 13 bases not matched to a gene; V was cut back by 6 bases and J by 5 bases. The CDR3 consists of 15 residues. Looked up from germline, CDR1 is SQVTM and CDR2 is ANQGSEA. CDR3 sequence reads: CSVQTSGLEFETQYF. The CDR3, as DNA: TGCAGCGTGCAGACTAGCGGTTTAGAATTCGAGACCCAGTACTTC.

V usage is TRBV5-1 and J usage is TRBJ2-5; 9 bases fit TRBD1. Germline CDR1 reads SGHRS; CDR2 reads YFSETQ. Unmatched junction bases numbered 8, after V lost 3 bases and J lost 2 bases. This CDR3 spans 16 amino acids. CDR3 coding DNA: TGCGCCAGCAGCTCAACCGGGACAGGGATTCAAGAGACCCAGTACTTC. Amino acids: CASSSTGTGIQETQYF.

The gene calls are TRBV9 and TRBJ1-5, with D uncertain. Trimming stripped 0 bases from V and 0 bases from J, with 10 bases between. From germline, CDR1 is SGDLS and CDR2 YYNGEE. CDR3 length equals 16 residues. CDR3 sequence reads: CASSVGGPSSNQPQHF. The CDR3 nucleotides are TGTGCCAGCAGCGTAGGTGGGCCCTCTAGCAATCAGCCCCAGCATTTT.

This sequence joins TRBV24-1 and TRBJ2-3; the D is unclear. Trimming shortened V by 3 bases and J by 0 bases, and 9 bases separated the two germline ends. The CDR3 length is 15 residues. Germline V gene lookup returns CDR1 KGHDR and CDR2 SFDVKD. Written as DNA, the CDR3 is TGTGCCACCAGTGATGCCACTTCTAGCACAGATACGCAGTATTTT. This codes for CATSDATSSTDTQYF.

This clone was detected a few times. The V and J genes are TRBV11-2 and TRBJ1-2, with 9 bases lining up with TRBD1. CDR1 is SGHAT, CDR2 FQNNGV, per germline. This CDR3 has 16 residues. V trimming: 2 bases; J trimming: 7 bases; junction bases outside the gene matches: 11. CDR3 sequence (DNA): TGTGCCAGCAGCTTATATCCGGGACAGGGAAATGTTGGCTACACCTTC. Its translation: CASSLYPGQGNVGYTF.

J is TRBJ2-1 and V is TRBV11-2; perhaps TRBD1 as D (5 bases). Germline assignment: CDR1 SGHAT and CDR2 FQNNGV. The CDR3 has 15 residues. V dropped 5 bases and J dropped 5 bases, with 16 bases sitting between them. The CDR3 reads CASSPEFLQDNEQFF. CDR3 nucleotide sequence: TGTGCCAGCAGCCCCGAATTTTTACAGGACAATGAGCAGTTCTTC.

This chain links TRBV6-5 with TRBJ1-6; TRBD1 is a possible D gene (5 bases). Between the trimmed V and J ends, which lost 6 bases and 9 bases, there was a span of 12 bases. From germline, CDR1 is MNHEY and CDR2 SVGAGI. The CDR3 is 13 amino acids. The CDR3 sequence is CASRSGLGSPLHF. For the CDR3, the DNA is TGTGCCAGCAGGTCAGGGCTGGGTTCACCCCTCCACTTT.

The chain has TRBV30 and TRBJ1-5; weak D call: TRBD1 (6 bases). Trimming pared 3 bases from V and 3 bases from J, leaving 15 bases between. This CDR3 spans 15 amino acids. CDR1 and CDR2 from the germline V gene are GTSNPN and SVGIG (reference sequence). The CDR3 loop is CAWSAGTLTNQPQHF. DNA of the CDR3: TGTGCCTGGAGCGCCGGGACATTAACCAATCAGCCCCAGCATTTT.

This clone was detected once. The junction differs from germline at one of its ends, possibly a read error. The chain joins TRBV6-5 to TRBJ2-7; TRBD1 matches 7 bases. CDR3 size: 15 residues. Germline-derived CDR1 and CDR2 are MNHEY and SVGAGI. The DNA of the CDR3 is TGTGCCAGCAGCCCCTCCTACAGGGGTGGCGACGAGCGGTACTTC. Its protein is CASSPSYRGGDERYF.

The V gene is TRBV6-5, the J gene TRBJ2-7, with D maybe TRBD1 (8 bases). Germline V gene sequence: CDR1 MNHEY, CDR2 SVGAGI. The CDR3 spans 15 residues. V was clipped by 4 bases and J by 2 bases, with 15 bases between them. The DNA for the CDR3 is TGTGCCAGCAGTTCCCGGACAGGGAGGGCCTACGAGCAGTACTTC. It yields the protein CASSSRTGRAYEQYF.

In nucleotides, the CDR3 is TGTGCCAGCAGTTTTTCTGGACTAGTCATGCAGTTCTTC. This encodes CASSFSGLVMQFF. The V and J genes are TRBV12-3 or TRBV12-4 and TRBJ2-1, with TRBD2 matching 7 bases. This CDR3 region has 13 residues. J gave up 12 bases and V 3 bases, and 8 bases lay outside the gene matches.

The genes are TRBV3-1 (or the pseudogene TRBV3-2) and TRBJ2-7; D is perhaps TRBD2 (6 bases). V lost 7 bases and J lost 6, with 19 bases in between. Germline assignment: CDR1 LGHDT and CDR2 YNNKEL (reference sequence). The CDR3 totals 14 residues. The CDR3: CASTPSGSSLEQYF. The CDR3 nucleotides read TGTGCCAGCACCCCGAGCGGGTCCTCTCTCGAGCAGTACTTC.

This clone was picked up a small number of times. The rearrangement joins TRBV11-2 to TRBJ2-2; 7 positions match TRBD1. V trimming: 7 bases; J trimming: 0 bases; junction bases outside the gene matches: 11. The CDR3 is 17 amino acids. The germline CDR1 and CDR2 sequences are SGHAT and FQNNGV. The CDR3 DNA sequence: TGTGCCAGCAAACAAAGCTCCGGGACAGCGAACACCGGGGAGCTGTTTTTT. Residues: CASKQSSGTANTGELFF.

This clone showed up just a few times. This chain joins TRBV2 and TRBJ1-6; no firm D call. With 4 bases removed from V and 0 bases from J, the gap between germline ends came to 7 bases. The CDR3 is made up of 15 amino acids. The germline CDR1 and CDR2 sequences are SNHLY and FYNNEI. As DNA, the CDR3 is TGTGCCAGCAGTGCCCTAAGCTCCTATAATTCACCCCTCCACTTT. Translating gives CASSALSSYNSPLHF.

The CDR3 spells CASSISGRAGGDEQFF. In DNA form, the CDR3 reads TGTGCCAGCAGTATTAGCGGGAGGGCCGGGGGTGATGAGCAGTTCTTC. This sequence joins TRBV6-4 and TRBJ2-1; 11 bases line up with TRBD2. V gave up 5 bases and J gave up 8 bases; unmatched junction bases: 11. The CDR3 covers 16 residues. Per the germline V gene, CDR1 is MRHNA and CDR2 is SNTAGT.

This clone was detected only a few times. This chain joins TRBV7-8 and TRBJ1-3; tentative D call: TRBD1 (6 bases). V was trimmed by 3 bases and J by 11 bases, leaving 20 bases between them. The CDR3 spans 15 residues. In germline, CDR1 is SGHVS, CDR2 FQNEAQ. The CDR3 DNA reads as TGTGCCAGCAGCTTGGACAGCGTGCCAGAAGGGGCCATATATTTT. This translates into CASSLDSVPEGAIYF.

CDR3 in amino acids: CASSQELTKAQYNSPLHF. The CDR3 DNA is TGTGCCAGCAGCCAAGAACTAACGAAAGCGCAATATAATTCACCCCTCCACTTT. The chain couples TRBV4-2 to TRBJ1-6; D uncertain. CDR1 LGHNA and CDR2 YNFKEQ come from the germline V gene. The ends were cut back, 0 bases at V and 4 bases at J, with 16 bases in the middle. The CDR3 totals 18 residues.

This chain joins TRBV24-1 and TRBJ2-1, with 10 nucleotides matching TRBD1. This CDR3 spans 16 amino acids. V lost 4 bases, J lost 7 bases, and 9 bases stayed unmatched. The germline V gene encodes CDR1 KGHDR and CDR2 SFDVKD. The CDR3 DNA follows: TGTGCCACCAGTGACCGACAGGGGGCCTCCGGAAATGAGCAGTTCTTC. Amino acids: CATSDRQGASGNEQFF.

The V and J genes are TRBV3-1 (or the pseudogene TRBV3-2) and TRBJ2-3, with 8 bases fitting TRBD2. The junction had 24 bases not matched to a gene; V was cut back by 3 bases and J by 4 bases. The CDR3 consists of 21 residues. The germline V gene encodes CDR1 LGHDT and CDR2 YNNKEL (reference sequence). CDR3 bases: TGTGCCAGCAGCCAGAGGGGAGGGCAGGACCCCGGGAGGGCCCGGGCAGATACGCAGTATTTT. It translates to CASSQRGGQDPGRARADTQYF.

The genes are TRBV7-2 and TRBJ2-3; the D gene is possibly TRBD2 (6 bases). Germline lookup yields CDR1 SGHTA and CDR2 FQGNSA. The germline V and J ends were trimmed by 3 bases and 4 bases, with 11 bases remaining between them. This CDR3 has 14 residues. CDR3 bases: TGTGCCAGCAGCTTCCCCGGGGGAGCAGATACGCAGTATTTT. Translating it yields CASSFPGGADTQYF.

The V gene is TRBV19, the J gene TRBJ2-4; D is possibly TRBD1 (5 bases). CDR1 and CDR2 (germline): LNHDA, SQIVND (reference sequence). Trimming pared 8 bases from V and 5 bases from J, leaving 16 bases between. The CDR3 is 14 amino acids. DNA for the CDR3: TGTGCCAGTGAAGACAGACTCCTCGAAAACATTCAGTACTTC. Its protein product is CASEDRLLENIQYF.

V is TRBV5-6 and J is TRBJ2-5; D ambiguous. Germline loops: CDR1 SGHDT, CDR2 YYEEEE. The CDR3 loop spans 14 amino acids. With 7 bases removed from V and 1 base from J, the gap between germline ends came to 14 bases. The CDR3: CASARTSIQETQYF. The CDR3 DNA follows: TGTGCCAGCGCCCGAACATCCATCCAAGAGACCCAGTACTTC.

This chain connects TRBV5-4 to TRBJ1-2; possible D gene TRBD1, 6 bases. The CDR3 consists of 12 residues. Germline V CDR1 and CDR2: SGHNT, YYREEE (reference sequence). V was cut by 4 bases and J by 5 bases, with 9 bases left in between. The CDR3 nucleotides are TGTGCCAGCAGCGAACAGGGTTATGGCTACACCTTC. This encodes CASSEQGYGYTF.